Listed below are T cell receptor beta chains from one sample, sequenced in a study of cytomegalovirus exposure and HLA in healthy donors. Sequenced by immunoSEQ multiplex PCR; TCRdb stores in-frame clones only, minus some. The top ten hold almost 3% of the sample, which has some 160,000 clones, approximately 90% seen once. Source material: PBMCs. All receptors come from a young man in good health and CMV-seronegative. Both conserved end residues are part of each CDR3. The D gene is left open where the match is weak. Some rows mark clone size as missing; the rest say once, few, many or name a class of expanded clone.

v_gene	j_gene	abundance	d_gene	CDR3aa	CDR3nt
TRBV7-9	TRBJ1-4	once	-	CASSLGAGVEKLFF	TGTGCCAGCAGCTTAGGGGCAGGGGTCGAAAAACTGTTTTTT
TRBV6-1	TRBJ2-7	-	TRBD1	CASSDRTGPISVFNYEQYF	TGTGCCAGCAGTGATAGGACAGGACCCATTTCAGTATTTAACTACGAGCAGTACTTC
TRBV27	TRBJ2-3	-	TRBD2	CASSFLTSGKDTQYF	TGTGCCAGCAGTTTCCTGACTAGCGGGAAAGATACGCAGTATTTT
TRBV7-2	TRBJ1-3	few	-	CASSAQGAGNTIYF	TGTGCCAGCAGCGCTCAGGGTGCTGGAAACACCATATATTTT
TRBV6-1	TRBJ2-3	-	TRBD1	CASSKDRGTDTQYF	TGTGCCAGCAGCAAGGACAGGGGCACAGATACGCAGTATTTT
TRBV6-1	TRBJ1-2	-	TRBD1	CASSGTGKGGYTF	TGTGCCAGCAGCGGGACAGGGAAAGGCGGCTACACCTTC
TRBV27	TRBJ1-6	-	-	CASSPTWGVLSPLHF	TGTGCCAGCAGTCCAACTTGGGGGGTTCTTTCACCCCTCCACTTT
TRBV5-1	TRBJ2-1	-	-	CASSPLAEYNEQFF	TGCGCCAGCAGCCCCTTAGCAGAGTACAATGAGCAGTTCTTC
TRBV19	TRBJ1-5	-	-	CASSIDIQTNQPQHF	TGTGCCAGTAGTATAGATATACAGACAAATCAGCCCCAGCATTTT
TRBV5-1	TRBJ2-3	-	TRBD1	CASSLGQNTDTQYF	TGCGCCAGCAGCCTGGGACAGAACACAGATACGCAGTATTTT
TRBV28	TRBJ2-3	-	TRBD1	CASSRDRGPDTQYF	TGTGCCAGCAGCCGAGACAGGGGCCCAGATACGCAGTATTTT
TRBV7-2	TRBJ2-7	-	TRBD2	CASSLTRGGYEQYF	TGTGCCAGCAGCTTAACGCGGGGGGGCTACGAGCAGTACTTC
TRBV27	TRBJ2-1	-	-	CASKEVAHNEQFF	TGTGCCTCTAAGGAGGTAGCGCACAATGAGCAGTTCTTC
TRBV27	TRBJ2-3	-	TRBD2	CASSLPTSGSTDTQYF	TGTGCCAGCAGTTTACCGACTAGCGGGAGCACAGATACGCAGTATTTT
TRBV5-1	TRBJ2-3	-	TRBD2	CASSVGLAKDTQYF	TGCGCCAGCAGCGTGGGACTAGCCAAAGATACGCAGTATTTT
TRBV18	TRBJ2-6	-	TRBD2	CATEPGLAGARANVLTF	TGTGCCACCGAACCAGGACTAGCGGGCGCACGGGCCAACGTCCTGACTTTC
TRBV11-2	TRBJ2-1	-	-	CASIRTATSYNEQFF	TGTGCCAGCATAAGGACAGCAACCTCCTACAATGAGCAGTTCTTC
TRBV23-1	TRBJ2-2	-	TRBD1	CASSQSEQGARDYSGELFF	TGCGCCAGCAGTCAATCGGAGCAGGGGGCTAGGGATTACAGCGGGGAGCTGTTTTTT
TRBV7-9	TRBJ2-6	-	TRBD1	CASSPGQGNFGANVLTF	TGTGCCAGCAGCCCGGGACAGGGTAACTTTGGGGCCAACGTCCTGACTTTC
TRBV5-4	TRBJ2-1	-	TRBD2	CASKTSGGLYEQFF	TGTGCCAGTAAGACTAGCGGGGGACTCTATGAGCAGTTCTTC
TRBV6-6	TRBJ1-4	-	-	CASDVGARGEKLFF	TGTGCCAGCGACGTGGGGGCCCGTGGAGAAAAACTGTTTTTT
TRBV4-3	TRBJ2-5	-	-	CASSQDRSAETQYF	TGCGCCAGCAGCCAAGACAGGTCGGCTGAGACCCAGTACTTC
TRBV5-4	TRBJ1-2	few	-	CASSFSVPSRGYTF	TGTGCCAGCAGCTTCAGTGTCCCTTCTCGAGGCTACACCTTC
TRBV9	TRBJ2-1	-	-	CASSAAVAYNEQFF	TGTGCCAGCAGCGCAGCGGTAGCCTACAATGAGCAGTTCTTC
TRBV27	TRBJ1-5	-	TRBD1	CASSLTGGGQPQHF	TGTGCCAGCAGTTTAACAGGGGGCGGTCAGCCCCAGCATTTT
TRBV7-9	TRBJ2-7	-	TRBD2	CASSFSGGTYEQYF	TGTGCCAGCAGCTTTAGCGGGGGGACCTACGAGCAGTACTTC
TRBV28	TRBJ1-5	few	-	CASGTVSNQPQHF	TGTGCCAGCGGAACAGTTAGCAATCAGCCCCAGCATTTT
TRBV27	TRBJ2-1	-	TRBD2	CASSLIVGGRGSNEQFF	TGTGCCAGCAGTTTAATAGTCGGCGGGAGGGGGTCTAATGAGCAGTTCTTC
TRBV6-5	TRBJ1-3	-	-	CASSSTGHHSGNTIYF	TGTGCCAGCAGTTCTACAGGGCATCACTCTGGAAACACCATATATTTT
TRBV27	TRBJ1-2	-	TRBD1	CASSIQGDYGYTF	TGTGCCAGCAGTATACAGGGGGACTATGGCTACACCTTC
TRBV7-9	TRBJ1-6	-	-	CASSLNRVNSPLHF	TGTGCCAGCAGCTTAAACAGGGTTAATTCACCCCTCCACTTT
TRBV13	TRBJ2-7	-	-	CASSLGEGGQIHYEQYF	TGTGCCAGCAGCTTAGGCGAGGGCGGGCAGATACACTACGAGCAGTACTTC
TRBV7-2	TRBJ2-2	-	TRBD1	CASRTGGTGELFF	TGTGCCAGCAGAACAGGGGGCACCGGGGAGCTGTTTTTT
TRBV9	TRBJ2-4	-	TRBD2	CASINLVRIGGDIQYF	TGTGCCAGCATTAATCTCGTCAGGATCGGGGGGGACATTCAGTACTTC
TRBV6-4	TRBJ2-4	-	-	CASSDDTGHRDQGVAKNIQYF	TGTGCCAGCAGTGACGACACGGGACACCGGGACCAAGGAGTAGCCAAAAACATTCAGTACTTC
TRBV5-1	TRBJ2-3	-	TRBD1	CASSPGQGAEDTQYF	TGCGCCAGCAGCCCGGGACAGGGGGCTGAAGATACGCAGTATTTT
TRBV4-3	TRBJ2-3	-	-	CASSQDGPFSDSSTDTQYF	TGCGCCAGCAGCCAAGATGGACCTTTTTCGGACAGTAGCACAGATACGCAGTATTTT
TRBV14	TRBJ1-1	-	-	CASSQLGAVEAFF	TGTGCCAGCAGCCAGTTGGGGGCTGTTGAAGCTTTCTTT
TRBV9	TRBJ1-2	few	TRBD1	CASSVDAGDRLVRYGYTF	TGTGCCAGCAGCGTAGATGCCGGGGACAGGCTCGTAAGGTATGGCTACACCTTC
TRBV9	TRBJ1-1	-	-	CASSVRPRGKNTEAFF	TGTGCCAGCAGCGTACGCCCCAGGGGCAAGAACACTGAAGCTTTCTTT
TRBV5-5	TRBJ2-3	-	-	CASSLGQFSTDTQYF	TGTGCCAGCAGCTTGGGACAGTTTAGCACAGATACGCAGTATTTT
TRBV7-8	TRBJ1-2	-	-	CASSLEAGTLGGYTF	TGTGCCAGCAGCTTAGAAGCCGGGACACTTGGTGGCTACACCTTC
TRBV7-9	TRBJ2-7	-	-	CASSWDFSYEQYF	TGTGCCAGCAGCTGGGACTTCTCCTACGAGCAGTACTTC
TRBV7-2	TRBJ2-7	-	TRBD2	CASSSLAGSSYEQYF	TGTGCCAGCAGCTCCCTAGCGGGGAGCTCCTACGAGCAGTACTTC
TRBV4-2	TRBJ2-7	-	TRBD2	CASSRQRSTGGTGEQYF	TGTGCCAGCAGCCGCCAAAGGTCGACGGGAGGGACGGGCGAGCAGTACTTC
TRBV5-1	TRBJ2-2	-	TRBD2	CASSPLAHANTGELFF	TGCGCCAGCAGTCCACTAGCGCACGCGAACACCGGGGAGCTGTTTTTT
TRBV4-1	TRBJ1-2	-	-	CASSLVQGDYGYTF	TGCGCCAGCAGCCTAGTACAGGGTGACTATGGCTACACCTTC
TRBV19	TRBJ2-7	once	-	CASSIDRGPYEQYF	TGTGCCAGTAGTATAGACAGGGGACCCTACGAGCAGTACTTC
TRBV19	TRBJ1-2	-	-	CASRPRNRYGYTF	TGTGCCAGTAGGCCGAGGAATCGCTATGGCTACACCTTC
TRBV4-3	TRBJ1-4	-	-	CASNQGGETNEKLFF	TGCGCCAGCAACCAAGGGGGGGAAACTAATGAAAAACTGTTTTTT
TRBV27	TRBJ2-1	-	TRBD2	CASGLAGYNEQFF	TGTGCCAGCGGTCTAGCGGGTTACAATGAGCAGTTCTTC
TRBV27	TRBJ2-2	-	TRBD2	CASSFGSGKPGELFF	TGTGCCAGCAGTTTCGGTAGCGGGAAGCCCGGGGAGCTGTTTTTT
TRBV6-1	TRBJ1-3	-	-	CASQRGARDTIYF	TGTGCCAGCCAGCGGGGGGCGCGGGACACCATATATTTT